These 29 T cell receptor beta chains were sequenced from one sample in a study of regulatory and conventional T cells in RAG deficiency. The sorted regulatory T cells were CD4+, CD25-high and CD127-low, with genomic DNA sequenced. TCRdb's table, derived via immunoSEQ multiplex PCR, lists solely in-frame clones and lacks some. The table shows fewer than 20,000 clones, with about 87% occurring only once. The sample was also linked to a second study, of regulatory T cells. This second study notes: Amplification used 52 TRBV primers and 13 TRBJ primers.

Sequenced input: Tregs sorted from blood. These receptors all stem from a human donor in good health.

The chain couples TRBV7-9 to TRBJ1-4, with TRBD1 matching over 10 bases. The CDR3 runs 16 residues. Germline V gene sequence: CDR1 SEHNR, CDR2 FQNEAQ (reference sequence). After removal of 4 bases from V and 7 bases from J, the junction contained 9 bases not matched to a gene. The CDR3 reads CASSSRGQGVIEKLFF. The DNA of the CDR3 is TGTGCCAGCAGCTCCCGCGGACAGGGGGTAATTGAAAAACTGTTTTTT.

The CDR3 protein is CASSVTGMNTEAFF. The CDR3 nucleotides are TGTGCCAGCAGTGTAACAGGTATGAACACTGAAGCTTTCTTT. The chain couples TRBV6-1 to TRBJ1-1; the D gene is possibly TRBD1 (5 bases). The CDR3 has 14 amino acids. Germline CDR1 MNHNS, CDR2 SASEGT. Trimming removed 4 bases at V and 0 bases at J, with 9 bases between.

In DNA, the CDR3 is TGTGCCAGCGTGGAACGCGTAGGGACTGAAGCTTTCTTT. This encodes CASVERVGTEAFF. This chain connects TRBV6-5 to TRBJ1-1; no reliable D call. CDR3 size: 13 residues. Germline CDR1 MNHEY, CDR2 SVGAGI. V lost 8 bases and J lost 5, with 15 bases in between.

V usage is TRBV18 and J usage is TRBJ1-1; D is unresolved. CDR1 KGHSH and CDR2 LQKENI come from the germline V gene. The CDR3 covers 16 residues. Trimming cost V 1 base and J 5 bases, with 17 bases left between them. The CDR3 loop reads CASSPLSWRGVTEAFF. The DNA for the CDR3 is TGTGCCAGCTCACCACTTTCCTGGCGGGGAGTAACTGAAGCTTTCTTT.

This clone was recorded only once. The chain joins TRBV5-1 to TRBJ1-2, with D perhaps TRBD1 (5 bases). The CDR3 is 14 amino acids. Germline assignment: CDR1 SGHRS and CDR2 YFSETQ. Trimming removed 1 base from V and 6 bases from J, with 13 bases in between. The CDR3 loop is CASSLSRVDNGYTF. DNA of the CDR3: TGCGCCAGCAGCTTGAGCAGGGTCGATAATGGCTACACCTTC.

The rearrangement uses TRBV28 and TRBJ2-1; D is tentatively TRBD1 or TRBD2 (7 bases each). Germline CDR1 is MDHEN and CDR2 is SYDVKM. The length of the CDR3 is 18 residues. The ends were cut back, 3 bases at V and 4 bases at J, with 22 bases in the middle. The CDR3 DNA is TGTGCCAGCAGTTTTGAGACAGGGAGGGTGTCAATTTACAATGAGCAGTTCTTC. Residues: CASSFETGRVSIYNEQFF.

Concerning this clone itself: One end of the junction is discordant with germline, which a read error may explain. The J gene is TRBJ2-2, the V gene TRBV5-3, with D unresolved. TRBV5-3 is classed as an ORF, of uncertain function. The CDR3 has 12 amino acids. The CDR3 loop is CASSLAGGELFF. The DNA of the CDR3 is TGTGCCAGCAGCTTGGCTGGCGGGGAGCTGTTTTTT.

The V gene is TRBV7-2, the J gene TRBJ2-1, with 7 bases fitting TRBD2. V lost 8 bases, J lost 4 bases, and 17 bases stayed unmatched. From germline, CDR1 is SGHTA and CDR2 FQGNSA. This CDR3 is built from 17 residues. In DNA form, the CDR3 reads TGTGCCAGCGCCCGGTTGTTAGTGACTAGCATATACAATGAGCAGTTCTTC. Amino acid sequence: CASARLLVTSIYNEQFF.

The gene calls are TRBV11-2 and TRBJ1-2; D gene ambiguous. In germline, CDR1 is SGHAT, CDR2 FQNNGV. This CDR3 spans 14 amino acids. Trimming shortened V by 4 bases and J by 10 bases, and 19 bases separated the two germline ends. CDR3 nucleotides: TGTGCCAGCAGCTCTGGCACACCTCAAAGCGACTACACCTTC. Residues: CASSSGTPQSDYTF.

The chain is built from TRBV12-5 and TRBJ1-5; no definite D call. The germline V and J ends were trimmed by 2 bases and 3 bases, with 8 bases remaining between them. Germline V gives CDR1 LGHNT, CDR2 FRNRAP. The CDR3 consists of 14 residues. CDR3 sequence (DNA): TGTGCTAGTGGTTTGTTCAGTCTCAATCAGCCCCAGCATTTT. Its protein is CASGLFSLNQPQHF.

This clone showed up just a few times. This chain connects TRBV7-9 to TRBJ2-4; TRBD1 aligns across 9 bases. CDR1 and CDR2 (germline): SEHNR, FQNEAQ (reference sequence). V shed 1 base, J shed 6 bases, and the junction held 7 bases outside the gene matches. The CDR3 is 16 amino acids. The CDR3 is CASSLVGGTGRNIQYF. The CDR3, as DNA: TGTGCCAGCAGCTTAGTGGGAGGGACAGGGCGAAACATTCAGTACTTC.

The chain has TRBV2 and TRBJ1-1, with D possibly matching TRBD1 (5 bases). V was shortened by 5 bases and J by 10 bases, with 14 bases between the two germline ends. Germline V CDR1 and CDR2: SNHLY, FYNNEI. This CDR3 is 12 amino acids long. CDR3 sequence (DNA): TGTGCCAGCAGTAGGGAACGGGGGGGAGCTTTCTTT. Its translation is CASSRERGGAFF.

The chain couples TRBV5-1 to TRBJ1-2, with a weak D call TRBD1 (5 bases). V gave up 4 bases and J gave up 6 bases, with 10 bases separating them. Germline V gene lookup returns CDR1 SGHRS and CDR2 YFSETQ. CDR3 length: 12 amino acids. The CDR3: CASSAQAHGYTF. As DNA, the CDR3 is TGCGCCAGCAGCGCACAGGCCCATGGCTACACCTTC.

CDR3 region: CASSYPSGEAFF. The CDR3 region has the DNA TGTGCCAGCAGTTACCCAAGCGGTGAAGCTTTCTTT. The rearrangement joins TRBV6-5 to TRBJ1-1; no clear D. Per the germline V gene, CDR1 is MNHEY and CDR2 is SVGAGI. V was clipped by 2 bases and J by 7 bases, with 8 bases between them. This CDR3 is 12 amino acids long.

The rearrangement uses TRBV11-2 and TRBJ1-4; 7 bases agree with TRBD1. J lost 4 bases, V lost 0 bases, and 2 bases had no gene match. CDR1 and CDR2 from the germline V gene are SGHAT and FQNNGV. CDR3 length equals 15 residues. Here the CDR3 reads CASSLDRGINEKLFF. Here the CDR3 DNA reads TGTGCCAGCAGCTTAGACAGGGGGATTAATGAAAAACTGTTTTTT.

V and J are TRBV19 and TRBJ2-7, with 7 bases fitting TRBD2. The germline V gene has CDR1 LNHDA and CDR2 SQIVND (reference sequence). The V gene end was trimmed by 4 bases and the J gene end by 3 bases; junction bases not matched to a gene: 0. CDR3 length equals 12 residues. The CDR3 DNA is TGTGCCAGTAGTACGGGGGGCTACGAGCAGTACTTC. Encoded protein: CASSTGGYEQYF.

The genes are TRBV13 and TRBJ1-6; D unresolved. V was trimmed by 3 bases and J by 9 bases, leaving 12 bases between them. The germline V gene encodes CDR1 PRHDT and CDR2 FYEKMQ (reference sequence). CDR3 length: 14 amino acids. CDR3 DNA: TGTGCCAGCAGCTTCCTTAGTGAGGTTTCACCCCTCCACTTT. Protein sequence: CASSFLSEVSPLHF.

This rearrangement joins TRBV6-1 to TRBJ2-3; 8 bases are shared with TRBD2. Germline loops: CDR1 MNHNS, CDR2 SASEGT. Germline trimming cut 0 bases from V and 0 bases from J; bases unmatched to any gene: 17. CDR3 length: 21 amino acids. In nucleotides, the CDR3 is TGTGCCAGCAGTGAAGCCCCATCTGCCCCGGGACTAGTATTTAGCACAGATACGCAGTATTTT. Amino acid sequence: CASSEAPSAPGLVFSTDTQYF.

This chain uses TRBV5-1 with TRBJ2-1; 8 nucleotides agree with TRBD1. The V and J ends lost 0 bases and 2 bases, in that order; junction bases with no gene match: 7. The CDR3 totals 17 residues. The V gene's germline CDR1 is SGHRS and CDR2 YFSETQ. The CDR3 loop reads CASSLGQTGQAYNEQFF. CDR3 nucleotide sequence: TGCGCCAGCAGCTTGGGCCAAACGGGACAGGCCTACAATGAGCAGTTCTTC.

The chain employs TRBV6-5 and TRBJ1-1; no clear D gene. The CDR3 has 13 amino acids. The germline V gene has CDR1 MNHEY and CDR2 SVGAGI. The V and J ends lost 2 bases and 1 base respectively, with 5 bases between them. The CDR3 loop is CASSYAGNTEAFF. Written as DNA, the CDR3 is TGTGCCAGCAGTTACGCGGGGAACACTGAAGCTTTCTTT.

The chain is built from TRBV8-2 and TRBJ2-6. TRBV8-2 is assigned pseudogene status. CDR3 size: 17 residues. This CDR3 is CGNWRKITQSRANVLTF. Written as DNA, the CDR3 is TGTGGCAACTGGCGCAAGATAACACAAAGTCGGGCCAACGTCCTGACTTTC.

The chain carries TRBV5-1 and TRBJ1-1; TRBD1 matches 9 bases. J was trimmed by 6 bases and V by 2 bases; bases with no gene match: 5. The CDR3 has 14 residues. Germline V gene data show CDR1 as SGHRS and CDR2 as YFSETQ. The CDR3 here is CASSLDRGRAEAFF. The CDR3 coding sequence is TGCGCCAGCAGCTTAGACAGGGGGAGAGCTGAAGCTTTCTTT.

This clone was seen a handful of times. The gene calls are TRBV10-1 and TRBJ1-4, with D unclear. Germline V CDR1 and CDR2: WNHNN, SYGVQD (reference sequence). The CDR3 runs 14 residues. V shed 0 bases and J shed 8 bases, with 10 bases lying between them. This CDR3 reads CASSESADPEKLFF. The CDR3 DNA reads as TGCGCCAGCAGTGAGTCTGCGGACCCCGAAAAACTGTTTTTT.

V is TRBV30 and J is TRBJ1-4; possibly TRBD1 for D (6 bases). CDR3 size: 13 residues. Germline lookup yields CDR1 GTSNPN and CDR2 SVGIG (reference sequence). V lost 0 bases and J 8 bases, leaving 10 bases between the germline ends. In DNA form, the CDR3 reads TGTGCCTGGAGTGTAGGAGGGGGAGAAAAACTGTTTTTT. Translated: CAWSVGGGEKLFF. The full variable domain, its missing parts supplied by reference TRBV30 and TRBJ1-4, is SQTIHQWPATLVQPVGSPLSLECTVEGTSNPNLYWYRQAAGRGLQLLFYSVGIGQISSEVPQNLSASRPQDRQFILSSKKLLLSDSGFYLCAWSVGGGEKLFFGSGTQLSVL.

CDR3 in amino acids: CASSQNHQRDGEKGTDTQYF. DNA for the CDR3: TGCGCCAGCAGCCAGAATCACCAACGGGACGGCGAGAAGGGCACAGATACGCAGTATTTT. The rearrangement joins TRBV5-1 to TRBJ2-3, with D tentatively TRBD1 or TRBD2 (5 bases each). Looked up from germline, CDR1 is SGHRS and CDR2 is YFSETQ. Trimming left V 4 bases short and J 1 base short, with 28 bases between. The length of the CDR3 is 20 residues.

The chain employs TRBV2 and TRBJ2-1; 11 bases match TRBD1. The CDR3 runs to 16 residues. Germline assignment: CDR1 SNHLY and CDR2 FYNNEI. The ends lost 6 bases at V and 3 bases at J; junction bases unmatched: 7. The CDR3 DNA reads TGTGCCAGCAGGACCGGGACAGGGGGATTCTACAATGAGCAGTTCTTC. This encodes CASRTGTGGFYNEQFF.

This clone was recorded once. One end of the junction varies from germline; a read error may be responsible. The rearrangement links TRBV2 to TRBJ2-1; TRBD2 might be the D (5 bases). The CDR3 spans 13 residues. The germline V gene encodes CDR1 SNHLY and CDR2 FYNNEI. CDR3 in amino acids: CASSEARLNEQLF. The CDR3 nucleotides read TGTGCCAGCAGTGAAGCCAGACTAAATGAGCAGCTCTTC.

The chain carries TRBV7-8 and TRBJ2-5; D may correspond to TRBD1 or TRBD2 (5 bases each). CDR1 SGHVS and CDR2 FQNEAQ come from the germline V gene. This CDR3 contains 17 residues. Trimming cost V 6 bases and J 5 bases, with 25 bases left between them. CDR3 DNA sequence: TGTGCCAGCAGTTCTCCACTGGGACGGACCCGAGGGGAGACCCAGTACTTC. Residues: CASSSPLGRTRGETQYF.

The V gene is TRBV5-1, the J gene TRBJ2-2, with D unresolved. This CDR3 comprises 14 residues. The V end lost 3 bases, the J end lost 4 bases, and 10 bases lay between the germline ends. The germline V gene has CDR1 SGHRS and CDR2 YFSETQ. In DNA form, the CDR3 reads TGCGCCAGCAGCTCCGGGCCGGGCACCGGGGAGCTGTTTTTT. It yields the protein CASSSGPGTGELFF.